This note documents a single T cell receptor beta chain sequence. V was pared by 1 base and J by 0 bases, with 9 bases between. The CDR3 extends over 15 amino acids. Looked up from germline, CDR1 is LNHNV and CDR2 is YYDKDF (reference sequence). MiXCR, applied by TCRdb to the 5' RACE reads, yields one record per CDR3 protein. The table has about 38,000 distinct CDR3 sequences, 6.5% to 9.5% seen once; the top ten hold under 30%. These data belong to a study of spatial heterogeneity in lung cancer. Regarding time point: sample taken at primary tumor resection. No cells were sorted before sequencing. The whole RNA sequenced was extracted from tumor, nontumor lung or frozen PBMC.

The input for sequencing was PBMCs, taken at surgery. The receptor was isolated from a male donor with early-stage non-small cell lung cancer. The V gene is TRBV15, the J gene TRBJ1-2; D is possibly TRBD1 (5 bases). The CDR3 DNA follows: TGTGCCACCAGCAGAGGACAGTCAGCTAACTATGGCTACACCTTC. This translates into CATSRGQSANYGYTF.